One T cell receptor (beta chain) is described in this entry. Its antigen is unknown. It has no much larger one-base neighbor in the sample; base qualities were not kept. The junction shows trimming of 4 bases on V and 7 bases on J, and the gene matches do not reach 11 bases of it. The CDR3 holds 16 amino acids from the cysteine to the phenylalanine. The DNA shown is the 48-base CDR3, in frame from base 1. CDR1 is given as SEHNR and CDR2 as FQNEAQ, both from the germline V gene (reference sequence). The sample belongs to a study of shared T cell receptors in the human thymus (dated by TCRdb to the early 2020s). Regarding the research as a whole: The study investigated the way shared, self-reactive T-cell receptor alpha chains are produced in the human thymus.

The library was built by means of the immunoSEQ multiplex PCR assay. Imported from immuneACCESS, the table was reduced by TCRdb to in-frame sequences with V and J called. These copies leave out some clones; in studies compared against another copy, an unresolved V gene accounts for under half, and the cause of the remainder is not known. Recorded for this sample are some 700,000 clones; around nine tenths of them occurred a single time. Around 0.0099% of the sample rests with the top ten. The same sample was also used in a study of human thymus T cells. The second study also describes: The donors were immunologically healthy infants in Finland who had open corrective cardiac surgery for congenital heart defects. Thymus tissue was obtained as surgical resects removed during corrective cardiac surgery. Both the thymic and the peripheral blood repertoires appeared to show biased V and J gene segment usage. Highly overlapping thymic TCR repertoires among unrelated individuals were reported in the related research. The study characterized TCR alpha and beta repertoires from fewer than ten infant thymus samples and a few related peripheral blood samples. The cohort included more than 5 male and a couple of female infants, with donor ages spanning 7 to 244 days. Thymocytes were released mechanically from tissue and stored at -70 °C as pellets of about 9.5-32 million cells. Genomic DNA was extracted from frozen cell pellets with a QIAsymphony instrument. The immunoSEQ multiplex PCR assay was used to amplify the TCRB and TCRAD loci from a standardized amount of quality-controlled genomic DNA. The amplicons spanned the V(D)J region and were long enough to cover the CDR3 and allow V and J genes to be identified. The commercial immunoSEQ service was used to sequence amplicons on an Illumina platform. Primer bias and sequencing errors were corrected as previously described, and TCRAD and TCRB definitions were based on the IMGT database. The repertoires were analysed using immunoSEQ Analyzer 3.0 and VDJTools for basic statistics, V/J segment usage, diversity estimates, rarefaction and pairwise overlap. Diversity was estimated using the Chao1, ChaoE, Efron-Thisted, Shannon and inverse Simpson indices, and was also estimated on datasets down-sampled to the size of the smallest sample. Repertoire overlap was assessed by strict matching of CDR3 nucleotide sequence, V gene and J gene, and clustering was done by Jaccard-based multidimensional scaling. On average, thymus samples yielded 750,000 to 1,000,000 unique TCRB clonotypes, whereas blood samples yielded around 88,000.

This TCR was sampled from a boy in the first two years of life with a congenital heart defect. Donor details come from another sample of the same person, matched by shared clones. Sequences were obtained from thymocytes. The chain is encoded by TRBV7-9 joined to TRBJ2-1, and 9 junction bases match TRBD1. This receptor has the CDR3 CASSSLTGGGWNEQFF. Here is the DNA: TGTGCCAGCAGCTCACTGACAGGGGGAGGGTGGAATGAGCAGTTCTTC.